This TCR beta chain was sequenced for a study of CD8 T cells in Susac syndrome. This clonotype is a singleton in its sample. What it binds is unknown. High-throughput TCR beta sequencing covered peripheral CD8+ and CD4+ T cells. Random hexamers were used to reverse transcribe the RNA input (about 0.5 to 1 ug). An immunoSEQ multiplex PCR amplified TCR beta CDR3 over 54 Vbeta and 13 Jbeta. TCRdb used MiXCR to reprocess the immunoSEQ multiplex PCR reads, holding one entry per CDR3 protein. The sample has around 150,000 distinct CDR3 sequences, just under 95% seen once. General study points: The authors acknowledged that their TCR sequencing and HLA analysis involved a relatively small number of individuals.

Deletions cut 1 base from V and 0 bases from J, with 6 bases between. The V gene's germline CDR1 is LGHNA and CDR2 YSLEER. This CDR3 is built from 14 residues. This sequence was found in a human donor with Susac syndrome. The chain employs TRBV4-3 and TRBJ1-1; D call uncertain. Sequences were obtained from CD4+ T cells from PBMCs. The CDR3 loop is CASSQGYMNTEAFF. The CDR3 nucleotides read TGCGCCAGCAGCCAAGGTTACATGAACACTGAAGCTTTCTTT.